The clone carrying this TCR delta chain was recorded many times. Its specificity is not known. The TCRdb protein comes from a much larger clone and disagrees with this DNA's translation at residue 10, likely due to a read error; the protein given here is derived from the DNA. Per the germline V gene, CDR1 is GEAIGNYY and CDR2 is EKD. This CDR3 comprises 19 residues. The trim removed 0 bases at V and 1 base at J, leaving 16 bases unmatched. TCRdb reprocessed the multiplex PCR reads using CATT. The repertoire has 85,000 to 100,000 delta-chain clones, more than 0.85% of them found once; the top ten carry around 9.6%. Gammadelta T cells were flow-sorted from PBMC into Vgamma9/Vdelta2+ and Vdelta2-negative populations for bulk analysis. The sample comes from a study of γδ T cells in repeated Plasmodium falciparum infection. Whole-study findings and limits: Vgamma9/Vdelta2+ T cells showed a stable polyclonal repertoire with shared TCRgamma sequences.

The TCR comes from a pool of human donors (malaria-infected and uninfected, not separated). Sequencing was done on a sample of gamma-delta T cells from blood. This chain links TRDV2 with TRDJ1; the match to TRDD3 covers 7 bases. The CDR3 is CACDTTPVLWDTATDKLIF. The CDR3 bases are TGTGCCTGTGACACCACTCCCGTACTGTGGGATACTGCCACCGATAAACTCATCTTT.